These 14 T cell receptor beta chains came from one sample sequenced in a study of shared clonotypes between healthy human individuals. TCRdb's copy holds only in-frame clones and misses some; the assay was immunoSEQ multiplex PCR. The top ten hold under 15% of the sample, which has about 490,000 clones, over 65% seen once. The sequenced sample consisted of PBMCs. The receptor source for this set is a woman aged 40 to 50 in good health. Some clones in this sample may be carry-over from other donors' samples.

The sample holds a few counts of this clone. A read error is likely here: a far larger clone is one base away. Here the CDR3 omits its conserved ending phenylalanine or tryptophan, so a read error is the likely source. V is TRBV30 and J is TRBJ1-1; tentative D call: TRBD1 (5 bases). This CDR3 is 11 amino acids long. The germline V gene encodes CDR1 GTSNPN and CDR2 SVGIG (reference sequence). Trimming pared 3 bases from V and 5 bases from J, leaving 7 bases between. CDR3 sequence: CAWRDMTEAFL. CDR3 DNA sequence: TGTGCCTGGAGGGACATGACTGAAGCTTTCCTT.

The rearrangement links TRBV6-6 to TRBJ2-7; D not resolved. Germline V gene data show CDR1 as MNHNY and CDR2 as SVGAGI (reference sequence). CDR3 length equals 13 residues. V dropped 5 bases and J dropped 0 bases, with 8 bases sitting between them. The CDR3 sequence: CASSVRPSYEQYF. The CDR3 DNA sequence: TGTGCCAGCAGTGTCAGGCCCTCCTACGAGCAGTACTTC.

Details on this clone: A junction end diverges from the germline sequence, so it may reflect a read error. The V call is TRBV2, the J call TRBJ2-2; unclear D gene. The length of the CDR3 is 14 residues. Germline CDR1 is SNHLY and CDR2 is FYNNEI. The CDR3 DNA is TGCGCCAGCAGTGTGGTCTACCAGATCGGGGAGCTGTTTTTT. Translation gives CASSVVYQIGELFF.

This rearrangement joins TRBV4-2 to TRBJ2-4; 9 nucleotides agree with TRBD1. CDR1 LGHNA and CDR2 YNFKEQ come from the germline V gene. Trimming at V came to 4 bases and at J to 3 bases, leaving 7 bases not matched to a gene. This CDR3 is 16 amino acids long. The CDR3 loop is CASSLTTGGGKNIQYF. The DNA of the CDR3 is TGTGCCAGCAGCCTCACGACAGGGGGTGGCAAAAACATTCAGTACTTC.

The chain recombines TRBV11-2 with TRBJ2-1, with D perhaps matching TRBD1 (6 bases). Trimming pared 2 bases from V and 2 bases from J, leaving 10 bases between. This CDR3 has 15 amino acids. Germline CDR1 SGHAT, CDR2 FQNNGV. The CDR3 region is CASSLLQGPYNEQFF. For the CDR3, the DNA is TGTGCCAGCAGCTTACTACAGGGTCCCTACAATGAGCAGTTCTTC.

V gene TRBV5-1 combines with J gene TRBJ2-2, with D tentatively TRBD1 or TRBD2 (5 bases each). V shed 4 bases and J shed 4 bases, with 11 bases lying between them. Germline CDR1 reads SGHRS; CDR2 reads YFSETQ. The CDR3 is 14 amino acids. CDR3 protein: CASSRDHPTGELFF. CDR3 nucleotides: TGCGCCAGCAGCCGGGACCACCCCACCGGGGAGCTGTTTTTT.

This clone has just one count. V usage is TRBV7-8 and J usage is TRBJ1-6; 9 nucleotides line up with TRBD1. The V segment lost 6 bases and the J segment 9 bases; nucleotides outside the gene matches: 6. The CDR3 loop spans 14 amino acids. The germline V gene encodes CDR1 SGHVS and CDR2 FQNEAQ. In DNA, the CDR3 is TGTGCCAGCAGGGCCGGACAGGGGAGTTCACCCCTCCACTTT. This codes for CASRAGQGSSPLHF.

The chain couples TRBV19 to TRBJ1-1, with 9 bases aligning to TRBD1. CDR1 is LNHDA and CDR2 is SQIVND in the germline V gene (reference sequence). V gave up 3 bases and J gave up 4 bases; unmatched junction bases: 3. The CDR3 totals 14 residues. CDR3: CASSILDRGTEAFF. For the CDR3, the DNA is TGTGCCAGTAGTATCCTGGACAGGGGCACTGAAGCTTTCTTT.

The rearrangement uses TRBV9 and TRBJ2-2, with TRBD2 matching 8 bases. CDR3 size: 17 residues. With V trimmed by 0 bases and J by 4 bases, 8 bases remained unmatched. Germline CDR1 SGDLS, CDR2 YYNGEE. The CDR3 DNA reads as TGTGCCAGCAGCGTAGCGATAGCGGGATCGGGCACCGGGGAGCTGTTTTTT. It is translated as CASSVAIAGSGTGELFF.

This clone appeared a single time. V usage is TRBV29-1 and J usage is TRBJ2-1; 10 nucleotides agree with TRBD2. CDR1 is SQVTM and CDR2 is ANQGSEA in the germline V gene. V trimming: 1 base; J trimming: 5 bases; junction bases outside the gene matches: 5. CDR3 length: 15 residues. Written as DNA, the CDR3 is TGCAGCGTTGAAGCAGCGGGAGGGAAACACAATGAGCAGTTCTTC. Residues: CSVEAAGGKHNEQFF.

The chain recombines TRBV10-3 with TRBJ2-2; D perhaps matches TRBD1 (5 bases). The germline gives CDR1 ENHRY, CDR2 SYGVKD. CDR3 size: 15 residues. Trimming removed 7 bases from V and 0 bases from J, with 12 bases in between. The CDR3 bases are TGTGCCATCAATAAAGGGGTTACGAACACCGGGGAGCTGTTTTTT. Translation: CAINKGVTNTGELFF.

The CDR3 protein is CASSESRGPYNEQFF. CDR3 coding DNA: TGTGCCAGCAGTGAATCAAGAGGACCCTACAATGAGCAGTTCTTC. The chain combines TRBV25-1 with TRBJ2-1; D remains unclear. V was shortened by 1 base and J by 2 bases, with 9 bases between the two germline ends. The CDR3 extends over 15 amino acids. The germline V gene has CDR1 MGHDK and CDR2 SYGVNS.

The chain has TRBV4-1 and TRBJ2-1; TRBD2 might be the D (6 bases). The V gene's germline CDR1 is MGHRA and CDR2 YSYEKL. V was pared by 3 bases and J by 7 bases, with 19 bases between. This CDR3 region has 16 residues. In DNA form, the CDR3 reads TGCGCCAGCAGCCACGGGACTCGGAAGTCGTGGAATGAGCAGTTCTTC. Translation: CASSHGTRKSWNEQFF.

The V and J genes are TRBV5-8 and TRBJ2-1; TRBD2 matches at 7 bases. The V gene's germline CDR1 is SGHTS and CDR2 YDEGEE. Trimming removed 3 bases from V and 2 bases from J; junction bases left unmatched: 11. The CDR3 spans 17 residues. The CDR3 sequence is CASSSAYLGRAYNEQFF. For the CDR3, the DNA is TGTGCCAGCAGCTCCGCCTACCTGGGGAGGGCCTACAATGAGCAGTTCTTC.